Below, 30 T cell receptor beta chains from the same sample are listed, as sequenced in a study of blood T cell repertoires in COVID-19. Assay: immunoSEQ multiplex PCR; the TCRdb copy retains only in-frame clones and omits some. The sample has more than 120,000 clones; about 83% are singletons. The sequenced sample was peripheral blood. The receptor source for this set is a woman between 50 and 59 years old with active or convalescent COVID-19.

V usage is TRBV19 and J usage is TRBJ1-1; D not certain. CDR1 LNHDA and CDR2 SQIVND come from the germline V gene (reference sequence). CDR3 size: 17 residues. Trimming pared 5 bases from V and 1 base from J, leaving 20 bases between. As DNA, the CDR3 is TGTGCCAGTAGTGCCCTCGATCGAGGGAAGACGAACACTGAAGCTTTCTTT. As protein: CASSALDRGKTNTEAFF.

The chain carries TRBV28 and TRBJ2-3; 14 bases align to TRBD2. CDR1 and CDR2 from the germline V gene are MDHEN and SYDVKM. After removal of 4 bases from V and 1 base from J, the junction contained 13 bases not matched to a gene. CDR3 length: 20 amino acids. This CDR3 is CASSSISGLAGVEGTDTQYF. CDR3 nucleotide sequence: TGTGCCAGCAGTTCCATATCGGGACTAGCGGGAGTGGAGGGCACAGATACGCAGTATTTT.

Of note for this clone: The same CDR3 can be traced to other DNA sequences in this sample. The J gene is TRBJ1-1, the V gene TRBV18; D unclear. The length of the CDR3 is 14 residues. V was trimmed by 2 bases and J by 1 base, leaving 8 bases between them. Germline V gene sequence: CDR1 KGHSH, CDR2 LQKENI. CDR3: CASSPTGGNTEAFF. The DNA of the CDR3 is TGTGCCAGCTCACCAACGGGAGGGAACACTGAAGCTTTCTTT.

J is TRBJ1-1 and V is TRBV7-9; D not certain. CDR3 size: 14 residues. V was cut by 5 bases and J by 1 base, with 11 bases left in between. Germline V lookup: CDR1 SEHNR, CDR2 FQNEAQ (reference sequence). The CDR3: CASSPQQKNTEAFF. CDR3 coding DNA: TGTGCCAGCAGCCCACAACAGAAGAACACTGAAGCTTTCTTT.

In its sample, this clone was seen once. The V gene is TRBV27, the J gene TRBJ2-1, with D possibly matching TRBD1 (5 bases). This CDR3 spans 15 amino acids. With 0 bases removed from V and 4 bases from J, the gap between germline ends came to 10 bases. Germline V gene lookup returns CDR1 MNHEY and CDR2 SMNVEV (reference sequence). The CDR3 coding sequence is TGTGCCAGCAGTTTATCGGGAAGGGGATACAATGAGCAGTTCTTC. Residues: CASSLSGRGYNEQFF.

The rearrangement joins TRBV5-1 to TRBJ2-1; 11 nucleotides align to TRBD2. Unmatched junction bases numbered 9, after V lost 4 bases and J lost 9 bases. The V gene's germline CDR1 is SGHRS and CDR2 YFSETQ. CDR3 length: 15 amino acids. The CDR3: CASSGGLAVMGEQFF. The DNA of the CDR3 is TGCGCCAGCAGCGGGGGACTAGCGGTGATGGGTGAGCAGTTCTTC.

The V call is TRBV19, the J call TRBJ2-7; no definite D call. V was trimmed by 5 bases and J by 2 bases, leaving 10 bases between them. Germline CDR1 and CDR2: LNHDA and SQIVND (reference sequence). This CDR3 has 13 amino acids. The CDR3 bases are TGTGCCAGTAGTGTCAGTATTACCTACGAGCAGTACTTC. Amino acids: CASSVSITYEQYF.

The chain recombines TRBV7-9 with TRBJ1-1; tentative D call: TRBD1 (5 bases). Germline V CDR1 and CDR2: SEHNR, FQNEAQ (reference sequence). This CDR3 is 16 amino acids long. V lost 4 bases to trimming and J lost 5 bases, with 20 bases between them. As DNA, the CDR3 is TGTGCCAGCAGCTCGACCTTGGGCCTCCGGGGGACTGAAGCTTTCTTT. Encoded protein: CASSSTLGLRGTEAFF.

The gene calls are TRBV6-4 and TRBJ2-3, with 8 bases aligning to TRBD1. The trim removed 4 bases at V and 4 bases at J, leaving 10 bases unmatched. The CDR3 covers 16 residues. Germline CDR1 is MRHNA and CDR2 is SNTAGT. DNA of the CDR3: TGTGCCAGCAGTGGATACAGGGGGTATCGCGCAGATACGCAGTATTTT. Amino acids: CASSGYRGYRADTQYF.

V and J are TRBV9 and TRBJ2-1; D is unresolved. The CDR3 length is 14 residues. With 0 bases removed from V and 6 bases from J, the gap between germline ends came to 10 bases. Germline-derived CDR1 and CDR2 are SGDLS and YYNGEE. The CDR3 here is CASSVGDYFNEQFF. As DNA, the CDR3 is TGTGCCAGCAGCGTAGGTGATTACTTCAATGAGCAGTTCTTC.

The V gene is TRBV6-5, the J gene TRBJ1-5; 8 nucleotides line up with TRBD1. CDR3 size: 15 residues. Trimming cost V 7 bases and J 4 bases; bases outside gene matches: 9. In germline, CDR1 is MNHEY, CDR2 SVGAGI. The CDR3: CASNRGQGENQPQHF. CDR3 bases: TGTGCCAGCAACCGAGGACAGGGAGAAAATCAGCCCCAGCATTTT.

This chain links TRBV4-1 with TRBJ1-2, with 8 bases lining up with TRBD1. Germline values: CDR1 MGHRA, CDR2 YSYEKL. After removal of 6 bases from V and 8 bases from J, the junction contained 11 bases not matched to a gene. The CDR3 totals 14 residues. CDR3 DNA: TGCGCCAGCAGGGTGGGCAGGGGGCTGCGGGGCTACACCTTC. This sequence encodes CASRVGRGLRGYTF.

The chain uses TRBV7-3 and TRBJ2-1; 12 bases line up with TRBD2. The CDR3 is made up of 18 amino acids. The V gene end was trimmed by 1 base and the J gene end by 7 bases; junction bases not matched to a gene: 11. CDR1 SGHTA and CDR2 FQGTGA come from the germline V gene. In DNA form, the CDR3 reads TGTGCCAGCAGCTTAATTCCCACTAGCGGGAGGTACCTTAATGAGCAGTTCTTC. Translating gives CASSLIPTSGRYLNEQFF.

The chain links TRBV3-1 (or the pseudogene TRBV3-2) to TRBJ2-2; 8 positions match TRBD2. The junction had 11 bases not matched to a gene; V was cut back by 6 bases and J by 5 bases. The CDR3 is 16 amino acids. In germline, CDR1 is LGHDT, CDR2 YNNKEL (reference sequence). The CDR3 DNA reads as TGTGCCAGCAGACAGGGAGCGGGAGATTTAACCGGGGAGCTGTTTTTT. Its translation is CASRQGAGDLTGELFF.

This sequence joins TRBV10-3 and TRBJ1-1; TRBD1 aligns across 7 bases. V dropped 3 bases and J dropped 5; count of bases not matched to a gene: 6. The CDR3 is made up of 14 amino acids. Germline V gives CDR1 ENHRY, CDR2 SYGVKD. The CDR3 DNA reads as TGTGCCATCAGTGATTTAGGGGGCGCGACTGAAGCTTTCTTT. This encodes CAISDLGGATEAFF.

V usage is TRBV27 and J usage is TRBJ1-4; maybe TRBD1 (6 bases). The CDR3 sequence is 13 residues long. The germline gives CDR1 MNHEY, CDR2 SMNVEV (reference sequence). Deletions cut 5 bases from V and 12 bases from J, with 16 bases between. The CDR3 DNA follows: TGTGCCAGCAGTCAGTTTTCCGAGGGGGAACTGTTTTTT. Translated: CASSQFSEGELFF.

The chain employs TRBV6-6 and TRBJ2-7, with D tentatively TRBD1 (6 bases). In germline, CDR1 is MNHNY, CDR2 SVGAGI (reference sequence). The V end lost 4 bases, the J end lost 6 bases, and 16 bases lay between the germline ends. The CDR3 spans 14 residues. CDR3 nucleotides: TGTGCCAGCAGTTCTTTGACAGGTTCCCTCGAGCAGTACTTC. Translated: CASSSLTGSLEQYF.

This chain joins TRBV7-2 and TRBJ2-1; D might be TRBD2 (6 bases). The germline V gene has CDR1 SGHTA and CDR2 FQGNSA. Trimming took off 10 bases at V and 6 bases at J, with 16 bases between the two ends. The CDR3 is 13 amino acids. Here the CDR3 reads CATRTTGGNEQFF. In DNA, the CDR3 is TGTGCCACCCGGACTACCGGTGGCAATGAGCAGTTCTTC.

This clone came up once. This chain uses TRBV6-5 with TRBJ1-1, with unresolved D. V lost 5 bases to trimming and J lost 1 base, with 8 bases between them. Germline CDR1 and CDR2: MNHEY and SVGAGI. The CDR3 totals 13 residues. CDR3 nucleotide sequence: TGTGCCAGCAGTACTACCGGGAACACTGAAGCTTTCTTT. Translated, it gives CASSTTGNTEAFF.

V is TRBV11-2 and J is TRBJ2-2; D perhaps matches TRBD2 (6 bases). Trimming took 6 bases from V and 1 from J, leaving 18 bases between them. This CDR3 is built from 17 residues. The germline gives CDR1 SGHAT, CDR2 FQNNGV. The CDR3 sequence is CASRTWQGGRNTGELFF. CDR3 sequence (DNA): TGTGCCAGCAGGACATGGCAGGGAGGACGGAACACCGGGGAGCTGTTTTTT.

The chain employs TRBV25-1 and TRBJ1-2, with 10 positions matching TRBD1. This CDR3 is 15 amino acids long. V trimming: 1 base; J trimming: 5 bases; junction bases outside the gene matches: 4. From germline, CDR1 is MGHDK and CDR2 SYGVNS. The DNA for the CDR3 is TGTGCCAGCAGTGAATCCGGGACAGGGGAGTATGGCTACACCTTC. This gives the protein CASSESGTGEYGYTF.

The chain links TRBV4-1 to TRBJ1-2, with 11 positions matching TRBD1. This CDR3 has 15 amino acids. V was clipped by 5 bases and J by 2 bases; unmatched bases: 4. Germline loops: CDR1 MGHRA, CDR2 YSYEKL. CDR3 sequence: CASSTGQGANYGYTF. The CDR3 DNA sequence: TGCGCCAGCAGCACAGGACAGGGGGCGAACTATGGCTACACCTTC.

The rearrangement uses TRBV2 and TRBJ2-7; no firm D call. V lost 7 bases, J lost 0 bases, and 7 bases lay in between. Germline V gene lookup returns CDR1 SNHLY and CDR2 FYNNEI. The CDR3 totals 12 residues. This CDR3 is CASNSDSYEQYF. The CDR3 nucleotides read TGTGCCAGCAATTCAGACTCCTACGAGCAGTACTTC.

This chain links TRBV9 with TRBJ2-7; D call uncertain. The CDR3 is 13 amino acids. CDR1 is SGDLS and CDR2 is YYNGEE in the germline V gene. V lost 2 bases and J lost 3, with 9 bases in between. The CDR3: CASSVNANYEQYF. The CDR3 nucleotides are TGTGCCAGCAGCGTGAACGCGAACTACGAGCAGTACTTC.

This chain links TRBV6-5 with TRBJ1-5; 9 positions agree with TRBD1. The length of the CDR3 is 15 residues. Germline CDR1 is MNHEY and CDR2 is SVGAGI. Germline trimming cut 6 bases from V and 3 bases from J; bases unmatched to any gene: 6. The DNA for the CDR3 is TGTGCCAGCAGCCTTGACAGGGGGGTCAATCAGCCCCAGCATTTT. It yields the protein CASSLDRGVNQPQHF.

The chain links TRBV24-1 to TRBJ2-3, with 12 bases aligning to TRBD1. Germline CDR1 and CDR2: KGHDR and SFDVKD. After removal of 4 bases from V and 0 bases from J, the junction contained 4 bases not matched to a gene. This CDR3 region has 17 residues. CDR3 in DNA: TGTGCCACCAGTGACGGGACAGGGGGCCCTAGCACAGATACGCAGTATTTT. Translating gives CATSDGTGGPSTDTQYF.

This sequence joins TRBV6-6 and TRBJ1-4; 8 nucleotides match TRBD1. CDR1 MNHNY and CDR2 SVGAGI come from the germline V gene (reference sequence). V dropped 6 bases and J dropped 5; count of bases not matched to a gene: 5. This CDR3 contains 14 residues. The CDR3 is CASSPGTGNEKLFF. The DNA for the CDR3 is TGTGCCAGCAGCCCCGGGACAGGCAATGAAAAACTGTTTTTT.

V usage is TRBV30 and J usage is TRBJ1-4; 9 bases are shared with TRBD1. The CDR3 sequence is 15 residues long. Germline-derived CDR1 and CDR2 are GTSNPN and SVGIG (reference sequence). Trimming removed 0 bases from V and 8 bases from J; junction bases left unmatched: 7. The CDR3 sequence is CAWSVAGTGREKLFF. Here the CDR3 DNA reads TGTGCCTGGAGTGTAGCAGGGACAGGGCGGGAAAAACTGTTTTTT.

The rearrangement joins TRBV6-2 or TRBV6-3 to TRBJ2-2; TRBD2 agrees at 15 bases. V gave up 2 bases and J gave up 4 bases; unmatched junction bases: 5. This CDR3 comprises 18 residues. CDR1 is MNHEY, CDR2 SVGEGT, per germline. CDR3 sequence reads: CASSYPGTSGGSTGELFF. The CDR3 DNA reads as TGTGCCAGCAGTTACCCAGGGACTAGCGGGGGGTCCACCGGGGAGCTGTTTTTT.

Notes on this clone: One junction end disagrees with the germline gene, perhaps due to a read error. V is TRBV7-7 and J is TRBJ2-1, with 9 bases that match TRBD1. The length of the CDR3 is 16 residues. Germline values: CDR1 SSHAT, CDR2 FNYEAQ (reference sequence). The CDR3 region has the DNA TGTGCTAGCAGCTTAGCGTTGGGACAGGGATACAATGAGCAGTTCTTC. Amino acids: CASSLALGQGYNEQFF.